This T cell receptor beta chain was sequenced in a study of blood T cell repertoires in COVID-19. About the study: In each case, the material was cDNA or gDNA derived from T cells, B-cell-depleted T cells, or PBMCs.

Trimming removed 5 bases from V and 8 bases from J, with 15 bases in between. Germline loops: CDR1 SGHAT, CDR2 FQNNGV. The CDR3 length is 14 residues. Original methodology: Amplified reference gene primers provided the basis for estimating nucleated cell counts. Assay used: immunoSEQ multiplex PCR; TCRdb lists only in-frame clones, some missing. Clone size and V and J calls were adopted from that table, with D and trimming inferred from the DNA. The table includes approximately 120,000 clones, 88% detected once. The clonotype originates from a woman at least 80 years old with acute or convalescent COVID-19. This sequence joins TRBV11-2 and TRBJ1-4, with D possibly being TRBD1 (6 bases). Source material: peripheral blood. The CDR3 is CASSPSQGGEKLFF. The CDR3 DNA sequence: TGTGCCAGCAGCCCCTCACAGGGTGGGGAAAAACTGTTTTTT.